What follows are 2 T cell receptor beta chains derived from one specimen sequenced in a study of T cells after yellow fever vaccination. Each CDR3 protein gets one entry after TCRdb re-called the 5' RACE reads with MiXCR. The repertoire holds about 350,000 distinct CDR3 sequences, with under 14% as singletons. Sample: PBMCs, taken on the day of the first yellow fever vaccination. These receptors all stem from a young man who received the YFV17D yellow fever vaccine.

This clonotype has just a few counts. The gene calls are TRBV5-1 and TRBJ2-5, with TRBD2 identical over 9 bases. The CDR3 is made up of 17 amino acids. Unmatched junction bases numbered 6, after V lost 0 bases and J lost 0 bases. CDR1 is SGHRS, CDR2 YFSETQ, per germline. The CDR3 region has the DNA TGCGCCAGCAGCTTGGTGCTAGCGGGGACATACCAAGAGACCCAGTACTTC. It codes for CASSLVLAGTYQETQYF.

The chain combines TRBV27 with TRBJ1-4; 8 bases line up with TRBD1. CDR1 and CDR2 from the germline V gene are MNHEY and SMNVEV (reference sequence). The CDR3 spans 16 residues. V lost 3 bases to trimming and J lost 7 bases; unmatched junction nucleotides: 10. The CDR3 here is CASSLDHPGQAEKLFF. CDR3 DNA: TGTGCCAGCAGTTTGGATCATCCGGGACAGGCTGAAAAACTGTTTTTT.